This is a list of T cell receptor beta chains from one sample in a study of cytomegalovirus exposure and HLA in healthy donors. Profiling relied on immunoSEQ multiplex PCR, and the TCRdb table lists in-frame clones only, not all of them. Of approximately 110,000 clones in the sample, 74% were seen once. The sample consisted of PBMCs. Receptors were obtained from a woman aged 50 to 65 in good health and CMV-seropositive. The CDR3 runs from the conserved cysteine through the conserved F or W. The D gene is left open where the match is weak. Size is omitted from some rows. Given values are once, few, many or a class for expanded clones.

clone_size	d_call	v_call	j_call	cdr3_aa	cdr3_nt
NA	TRBD1	TRBV28	TRBJ1-5	CASNRDRVGQPQHF	TGTGCCAGCAATCGGGACAGGGTGGGCCAGCCCCAGCATTTT
NA	TRBD1	TRBV18	TRBJ2-7	CASSPPTGQGYEQYF	TGTGCCAGCTCACCACCTACGGGACAGGGTTACGAGCAGTACTTC
NA	TRBD2	TRBV2	TRBJ2-3	CASSESASGETTDTQYF	TGTGCCAGCAGTGAGTCGGCTAGCGGGGAAACTACAGATACGCAGTATTTT
NA	TRBD1	TRBV4-2	TRBJ1-4	CASLSRGQDEKLFF	TGTGCCAGCCTATCCCGGGGACAGGACGAAAAACTGTTTTTT
NA	NA	TRBV5-1	TRBJ1-6	CASSLGQLYNSPLHF	TGCGCCAGCAGCTTGGGACAACTCTATAATTCACCCCTCCACTTT
NA	TRBD1	TRBV19	TRBJ2-7	CASRAGQGKRYEQYF	TGTGCCAGTAGGGCGGGACAGGGGAAAAGGTACGAGCAGTACTTC
NA	NA	TRBV7-2	TRBJ1-5	CASSPLIGSGQPQHF	TGTGCCAGCAGCCCGTTAATAGGGTCAGGGCAGCCCCAGCATTTT
NA	NA	TRBV28	TRBJ2-3	CASRNRGTDTQYF	TGTGCCAGCAGGAACAGGGGCACAGATACGCAGTATTTT
few	NA	TRBV18	TRBJ1-1	CASSPGAGTEAFF	TGTGCCAGCTCACCAGGCGCGGGCACTGAAGCTTTCTTT
NA	NA	TRBV18	TRBJ1-3	CASSPPQGLAGNTIYF	TGTGCCAGCTCACCACCCCAGGGACTGGCTGGAAACACCATATATTTT
NA	NA	TRBV5-4	TRBJ2-7	CASSLDTGSYEQYF	TGTGCCAGCAGCTTGGATACGGGGAGCTACGAGCAGTACTTC
NA	NA	TRBV28	TRBJ2-7	CASTIPGAGYEQYF	TGTGCCAGCACGATACCGGGAGCCGGCTACGAGCAGTACTTC
NA	NA	TRBV7-2	TRBJ2-1	CASSSRVSGGDEQFF	TGTGCCAGCAGCTCGAGGGTTTCGGGCGGCGATGAGCAGTTCTTC
NA	TRBD1	TRBV10-1	TRBJ2-3	CASSGTGTDTQYF	TGCGCCAGCAGTGGGACAGGGACAGATACGCAGTATTTT
NA	NA	TRBV28	TRBJ1-6	CASSAQGLPPLHF	TGTGCCAGCAGTGCCCAGGGGCTGCCACCCCTCCACTTT
NA	TRBD1	TRBV30	TRBJ1-4	CAWRIEDRGNEETEKLFF	TGTGCCTGGAGAATCGAGGACAGGGGGAACGAGGAAACTGAAAAACTGTTTTTT
many	NA	TRBV6-5	TRBJ1-6	CASSYSTGSYNSPLHF	TGTGCCAGCAGTTACTCGACGGGCTCCTATAATTCACCCCTCCACTTT
NA	TRBD1	TRBV5-1	TRBJ2-2	CASSPDRGANTGELFF	TGCGCCAGCAGCCCCGACAGGGGCGCGAACACCGGGGAGCTGTTTTTT
NA	NA	TRBV7-9	TRBJ1-1	CASSSDKSATEAFF	TGTGCCAGCAGCTCGGACAAAAGTGCCACTGAAGCTTTCTTT
NA	TRBD1	TRBV27	TRBJ1-2	CASSLGQGAIYGYTF	TGTGCCAGCAGTCTGGGACAGGGGGCAATCTATGGCTACACCTTC
NA	NA	TRBV27	TRBJ2-5	CASSRGPGTQYF	TGTGCCAGCAGTCGCGGGCCAGGGACCCAGTACTTC
NA	TRBD1	TRBV27	TRBJ2-3	CASSPRTGWTDTQYF	TGTGCCAGCAGTCCTCGGACAGGGTGGACAGATACGCAGTATTTT
few	TRBD2	TRBV19	TRBJ2-5	CASSRGSGETQYF	TGTGCCAGTAGCCGCGGGAGCGGGGAGACCCAGTACTTC
NA	TRBD1	TRBV5-6	TRBJ2-7	CASSPQGAPHEQYF	TGTGCCAGCAGCCCACAGGGGGCCCCCCACGAGCAGTACTTC
NA	NA	TRBV5-6	TRBJ1-1	CASSFGANTEAFF	TGTGCCAGCAGCTTCGGAGCGAACACTGAAGCTTTCTTT
NA	TRBD1	TRBV6-6	TRBJ1-6	CASSYGQGATETPLHF	TGTGCCAGCAGTTATGGACAGGGGGCAACGGAGACACCCCTCCACTTT
NA	TRBD1	TRBV19	TRBJ1-5	CASSPRQGWQPQHF	TGTGCCAGTAGTCCCAGACAGGGTTGGCAGCCCCAGCATTTT
NA	NA	TRBV7-9	TRBJ2-3	CSSSRPVSGFDTDTQYF	TGTTCCAGCAGCCGCCCCGTAAGCGGGTTTGACACAGATACGCAGTATTTT
once	TRBD2	TRBV19	TRBJ2-6	CASRGGSSGANVLTF	TGTGCCAGTAGGGGCGGGAGCTCTGGGGCCAACGTCCTGACTTTC
NA	NA	TRBV5-1	TRBJ1-1	CASSFQGTEAFF	TGCGCCAGCAGCTTTCAGGGAACTGAAGCTTTCTTT
NA	NA	TRBV27	TRBJ2-5	CASSPYLFMGGKETQYF	TGTGCCAGCAGCCCGTACCTATTTATGGGGGGTAAGGAGACCCAGTACTTC
NA	NA	TRBV27	TRBJ1-1	CASSLGAGMNTEAFF	TGTGCCAGCAGTTTAGGGGCAGGAATGAACACTGAAGCTTTCTTT
NA	NA	TRBV5-1	TRBJ1-3	CASTPERPGVNTIYF	TGCGCCAGCACCCCAGAACGGCCCGGGGTAAACACCATATATTTT
NA	NA	TRBV7-2	TRBJ2-5	CASSSRGSQGETQYF	TGTGCCAGCAGCTCACGGGGGAGCCAGGGAGAGACCCAGTACTTC
NA	TRBD2	TRBV19	TRBJ2-5	CASSTLAGGAETQYF	TGTGCCAGTAGCACACTAGCGGGGGGAGCGGAGACCCAGTACTTC
NA	TRBD1	TRBV6-5	TRBJ2-7	CASSYLPGQGNEQYF	TGTGCCAGCAGTTACCTCCCGGGACAGGGAAACGAGCAGTACTTC
NA	NA	TRBV5-6	TRBJ1-6	CASSTGFGNSPLHF	TGTGCCAGCAGCACAGGGTTTGGGAATTCACCCCTCCACTTT
NA	TRBD2	TRBV4-3	TRBJ2-1	CASSQEVGGGSYNEQFF	TGCGCCAGCAGCCAAGAAGTGGGGGGGGGCTCCTACAATGAGCAGTTCTTC
NA	NA	TRBV10-3	TRBJ1-2	CAIRRDTSHYGYTF	TGTGCCATCCGCCGGGACACATCTCACTATGGCTACACCTTC
NA	TRBD1	TRBV5-1	TRBJ1-4	CASSPSGQGGEKLFF	TGCGCCAGCAGCCCCTCGGGACAGGGTGGTGAAAAACTGTTTTTT
NA	TRBD1	TRBV29-1	TRBJ2-5	CSVNPRTGGSETQYF	TGCAGCGTAAACCCTAGGACAGGGGGCTCGGAGACCCAGTACTTC
NA	NA	TRBV30	TRBJ2-2	CAWRRAGGRRFPGELFF	TGTGCCTGGAGGAGGGCAGGGGGGCGCAGATTCCCCGGGGAGCTGTTTTTT
NA	TRBD1	TRBV6-5	TRBJ2-7	CASSYAQGANEQYF	TGTGCCAGCAGTTACGCGCAGGGGGCAAACGAGCAGTACTTC
NA	NA	TRBV6-5	TRBJ2-7	CASSYRTDYEQYF	TGTGCCAGCAGTTACCGGACAGATTACGAGCAGTACTTC
few	NA	TRBV9	TRBJ1-4	CASSVDSATNEKLFF	TGTGCCAGCAGCGTAGATTCCGCAACTAATGAAAAACTGTTTTTT
NA	TRBD1	TRBV7-9	TRBJ1-3	CASSLGQGRNTIYF	TGTGCCAGCAGCCTTGGACAGGGGCGAAACACCATATATTTT
NA	TRBD2	TRBV7-8	TRBJ2-1	CASRLGGEGMTYNEQFF	TGTGCCAGCAGGTTGGGAGGGGAGGGAATGACCTACAATGAGCAGTTCTTC
NA	TRBD2	TRBV7-2	TRBJ2-2	CASSLGGGGTVTGELFF	TGTGCCAGCAGCTTGGGCGGGGGGGGAACAGTAACCGGGGAGCTGTTTTTT
NA	TRBD1	TRBV5-4	TRBJ1-2	CASNRDRGHYGYTF	TGTGCCAGCAACCGGGACAGGGGGCACTATGGCTACACCTTC
once	NA	TRBV4-3	TRBJ2-3	CASSQGGGGRGTDTQYF	TGCGCCAGCAGCCAGGGGGGCGGAGGGAGGGGCACAGATACGCAGTATTTT
few	NA	TRBV6-6	TRBJ1-3	CASSYGQNSGNTIYF	TGTGCCAGCAGCTACGGACAGAACTCTGGAAACACCATATATTTT
once	NA	TRBV5-4	TRBJ1-6	CASSSAGGTSSYNSPLHF	TGTGCCAGCAGCTCGGCGGGGGGAACGAGCTCCTATAATTCACCCCTCCACTTT
NA	NA	TRBV27	TRBJ1-2	CASSLSPGNYGYTF	TGTGCCAGCAGTTTATCACCGGGGAACTATGGCTACACCTTC
NA	TRBD1	TRBV29-1	TRBJ2-3	CSVGTQGNPTDTQYF	TGCAGCGTTGGGACACAGGGGAACCCCACAGATACGCAGTATTTT
NA	NA	TRBV6-1	TRBJ1-3	CASSEYIPTIYF	TGTGCCAGCAGTGAATATATCCCCACCATATATTTT